The 16 T cell receptor beta chains listed next were all sequenced from one sample in a study of blood T cell repertoires in COVID-19. Assay used: immunoSEQ multiplex PCR; TCRdb lists only in-frame clones, some missing. The profile shows about 86,000 clones, approximately 88% of them singletons. Material for sequencing was peripheral blood. The receptors were sampled from a woman older than 75 with active or convalescent COVID-19.

J is TRBJ1-4 and V is TRBV3-1 (or the pseudogene TRBV3-2), with D possibly being TRBD1 (5 bases). The CDR3 has 15 amino acids. Trimming removed 4 bases at V and 6 bases at J, with 15 bases between. The germline V gene encodes CDR1 LGHDT and CDR2 YNNKEL (reference sequence). In nucleotides, the CDR3 is TGTGCCAGCAGCCTTGGATGGGGCGGCGATGAAAAACTGTTTTTT. Its translation: CASSLGWGGDEKLFF.

In nucleotides, the CDR3 is TGTGCCAGCAGCAAAGTAGGTGGGGCAGGGGGCATTCTCTATGGCTACACCTTC. Protein product: CASSKVGGAGGILYGYTF. The chain uses TRBV21-1 and TRBJ1-2; the D call TRBD1 from the table was never checked on the DNA. TRBV21-1 is listed as a pseudogene. The CDR3 has 18 amino acids.

CDR3 residues: CAISGLEGSDTQYF. As DNA, the CDR3 is TGTGCCATCAGTGGGTTAGAGGGCTCAGATACGCAGTATTTT. The chain carries TRBV10-3 and TRBJ2-3; perhaps TRBD2 as D (5 bases). Germline V gene data show CDR1 as ENHRY and CDR2 as SYGVKD. The V gene lost 4 bases and the J gene lost 4 bases, with 12 bases spanning the gap. This CDR3 is built from 14 residues.

The gene calls are TRBV10-3 and TRBJ2-1; the match to TRBD1 covers 9 bases. The V and J ends lost 2 bases and 9 bases, in that order; junction bases with no gene match: 5. The CDR3 has 14 residues. Germline values: CDR1 ENHRY, CDR2 SYGVKD. The CDR3 DNA is TGTGCCATCAGTGAGGCACAGGGGGCGGTTGAGCAGTTCTTC. Translating it yields CAISEAQGAVEQFF.

This rearrangement joins TRBV2 to TRBJ1-1; D may be TRBD1 (5 bases). V shed 7 bases and J shed 5 bases, with 20 bases lying between them. The CDR3 spans 15 residues. The germline CDR1 and CDR2 sequences are SNHLY and FYNNEI. Here the CDR3 DNA reads TGTGCCAGCACATCGACCGGCCAGGGTCTAACTGAAGCTTTCTTT. It is translated as CASTSTGQGLTEAFF.

The V and J genes are TRBV27 and TRBJ1-1; no reliable D call. The CDR3 consists of 13 residues. Trimming pared 1 base from V and 7 bases from J, leaving 10 bases between. Germline V gene sequence: CDR1 MNHEY, CDR2 SMNVEV (reference sequence). In DNA form, the CDR3 reads TGTGCCAGCAGTTTATGGGCGAGCAGTGAAGCTTTCTTT. This sequence encodes CASSLWASSEAFF.

This chain links TRBV6-5 with TRBJ1-2; TRBD1 is a possible D gene (6 bases). Trimming cost V 10 bases and J 0 bases, with 18 bases left between them. Per germline, CDR1 MNHEY and CDR2 SVGAGI. This CDR3 contains 15 residues. This CDR3 reads CATIKRGATNYGYTF. CDR3 bases: TGTGCCACCATTAAACGGGGGGCGACTAACTATGGCTACACCTTC.

This chain uses TRBV20-1 with TRBJ2-5; 10 bases are a match to TRBD2. The CDR3 loop spans 17 amino acids. J lost 0 bases, V lost 3 bases, and 10 bases had no gene match. Germline lookup yields CDR1 DFQATT and CDR2 SNEGSKA (reference sequence). The CDR3 nucleotides read TGCAGTGCTAGTGGGCTAGCGGGGGCCCCCTACCAAGAGACCCAGTACTTC. Its translation is CSASGLAGAPYQETQYF.

V and J are TRBV20-1 and TRBJ2-4, with unresolved D. Trimming removed 3 bases from V and 0 bases from J, with 18 bases in between. The CDR3 contains 17 residues. The germline V gene has CDR1 DFQATT and CDR2 SNEGSKA (reference sequence). The chain's CDR3 is CSASLRYERLAKNIQYF. DNA of the CDR3: TGCAGTGCTAGTCTCCGCTACGAGAGACTAGCCAAAAACATTCAGTACTTC.

The rearrangement joins TRBV5-4 to TRBJ2-5; 11 bases align to TRBD2. V lost 0 bases to trimming and J lost 4 bases; unmatched junction nucleotides: 5. Germline-derived CDR1 and CDR2 are SGHNT and YYREEE (reference sequence). This CDR3 has 16 amino acids. The CDR3 sequence: CASSLAGSGGGETQYF. CDR3 DNA: TGTGCCAGCAGCTTGGCCGGTAGCGGGGGGGGAGAGACCCAGTACTTC.

Here the CDR3 DNA reads TGTGCCAGCAGCATCGAAGAGACCCAGTACTTC. Translating it yields CASSIEETQYF. The chain has TRBV3-1 (or the pseudogene TRBV3-2) and TRBJ2-5; D unresolved. The V gene's germline CDR1 is LGHDT and CDR2 YNNKEL (reference sequence). V was cut by 5 bases and J by 3 bases, with 4 bases left in between. The CDR3 extends over 11 amino acids.

This chain connects TRBV27 to TRBJ1-5; D is perhaps TRBD1 (5 bases). The length of the CDR3 is 14 residues. Trimming cost V 7 bases and J 4 bases, with 14 bases left between them. Per germline, CDR1 MNHEY and CDR2 SMNVEV (reference sequence). CDR3: CASTRDVGNQPQHF. CDR3 DNA sequence: TGTGCCAGCACGCGGGACGTTGGAAATCAGCCCCAGCATTTT.

This chain joins TRBV3-1 (or the pseudogene TRBV3-2) and TRBJ2-4; possible D gene TRBD2, 5 bases. This CDR3 is 14 amino acids long. V lost 1 base to trimming and J lost 7 bases, with 11 bases between them. Germline V lookup: CDR1 LGHDT, CDR2 YNNKEL (reference sequence). This CDR3 is CASSQVSQRNIQYF. The CDR3 DNA reads TGTGCCAGCAGCCAAGTTTCACAGCGGAACATTCAGTACTTC.

This sequence joins TRBV28 and TRBJ1-5; 9 nucleotides line up with TRBD1. The CDR3 runs to 11 residues. Germline V gene lookup returns CDR1 MDHEN and CDR2 SYDVKM. Unmatched junction bases numbered 0, after V lost 6 bases and J lost 9 bases. The CDR3 is CASRTGGPQHF. For the CDR3, the DNA is TGTGCCAGCAGGACAGGGGGGCCCCAGCATTTT.

The chain has TRBV29-1 and TRBJ2-2; 11 nucleotides match TRBD1. The germline gives CDR1 SQVTM, CDR2 ANQGSEA. With V trimmed by 0 bases and J by 6 bases, 6 bases remained unmatched. The CDR3 runs to 16 residues. The CDR3 loop is CSVEDLDRGRPGELFF. The CDR3 coding sequence is TGCAGCGTTGAAGATTTGGACAGGGGGCGCCCCGGGGAGCTGTTTTTT.

The chain joins TRBV18 to TRBJ1-1; no definite D call. V was pared by 6 bases and J by 4 bases, with 18 bases between. The CDR3 totals 15 residues. Germline V gives CDR1 KGHSH, CDR2 LQKENI. The CDR3 nucleotides read TGTGCCAGCTCCCTCGGACCCTCGGGGAGCACTGAAGCTTTCTTT. It translates to CASSLGPSGSTEAFF.